A selection of T cell receptor beta chains follows, all from one sample in a study of cytomegalovirus exposure and HLA in healthy donors. TCRdb's table, derived via immunoSEQ multiplex PCR, lists solely in-frame clones and lacks some. The sample includes some 150,000 clones, roughly 76% of them seen just once. The source material was PBMCs. The receptors here all came from a woman aged 45-65 years in good health and CMV-seronegative. Each CDR3 is given with its conserved first and last residue. The D gene is left open where the match is weak. Clone size is stated in some rows and not others, as once, few, many or a class when expanded.

>TRBJ1-2|TRBV7-9|-|14|-
CSSSLSGGFSGYTF
TGTTCCAGCAGCTTAAGTGGGGGGTTCAGTGGCTACACCTTC
>TRBJ2-7|TRBV11-2|-|15|TRBD2
CASSLVSGSTYEQYF
TGTGCCAGCAGCTTAGTAAGCGGGAGCACCTACGAGCAGTACTTC
>TRBJ2-7|TRBV10-3|-|15|-
CAISESGGVVYEQYF
TGTGCCATCAGTGAGTCAGGGGGGGTGGTCTACGAGCAGTACTTC
>TRBJ1-1|TRBV6-5|-|13|-
CASSRRANTEAFF
TGTGCCAGCAGCCGGAGGGCCAACACTGAAGCTTTCTTT
>TRBJ1-5|TRBV5-1|-|16|TRBD1
CASSLGDRGGNQPQHF
TGCGCCAGCAGCTTGGGGGACAGGGGTGGCAATCAGCCCCAGCATTTT
>TRBJ2-7|TRBV28|-|14|-
CASSLTGILHEQYF
TGTGCCAGCAGTTTAACAGGGATATTGCACGAGCAGTACTTC
>TRBJ2-1|TRBV5-1|-|16|TRBD2
CASSLGGSSSYNEQFF
TGCGCCAGCAGCTTGGGCGGGAGCAGCTCCTACAATGAGCAGTTCTTC
>TRBJ1-2|TRBV28|-|15|-
CASSLSREQSYGYTF
TGTGCCAGCAGTTTATCCCGGGAACAGTCGTATGGCTACACCTTC
>TRBJ2-3|TRBV7-2|few|15|TRBD2
CASSAQRGGTDTQYF
TGTGCCAGCAGCGCACAGCGGGGTGGGACAGATACGCAGTATTTT
>TRBJ2-7|TRBV7-2|-|17|-
CASSLVSSGLSSYEQYF
TGTGCCAGCAGCTTAGTGTCCAGCGGGCTGAGCTCCTACGAGCAGTACTTC
>TRBJ1-6|TRBV19|-|16|-
CASSIVAHRDNSPLHF
TGTGCCAGTAGTATAGTGGCCCATCGGGATAATTCACCCCTCCACTTT
>TRBJ2-3|TRBV2|-|17|-
CASSVPQGTLSTDTQYF
TGTGCCAGCAGTGTACCTCAGGGGACCCTTAGCACAGATACGCAGTATTTT
>TRBJ2-7|TRBV28|-|15|TRBD2
CASRTSGRTLYEQYF
TGTGCCAGCAGAACTAGCGGGAGGACCCTTTACGAGCAGTACTTC
>TRBJ2-1|TRBV9|-|15|TRBD1
CASSLLDRGVNEQFF
TGTGCCAGCAGTTTATTGGACAGGGGGGTCAATGAGCAGTTCTTC
>TRBJ2-7|TRBV5-4|-|13|-
CASSRDSYYEQYF
TGTGCCAGCAGCCGGGACTCGTACTACGAGCAGTACTTC
>TRBJ2-1|TRBV9|-|14|TRBD2
CASSPLDQRGTQFF
TGTGCCAGCAGCCCTTTAGACCAGCGGGGTACCCAGTTCTTC
>TRBJ2-2|TRBV30|-|15|TRBD2
CAWCPGTSGTGELFF
TGTGCCTGGTGCCCGGGGACTAGCGGGACCGGGGAGCTGTTTTTT
>TRBJ1-1|TRBV20-1|-|10|TRBD1
CSARRQGAFF
TGCAGTGCTAGACGACAGGGGGCTTTCTTT
>TRBJ2-7|TRBV5-1|-|13|TRBD1
CASSWDRLYEQYF
TGCGCCAGCAGCTGGGACAGGCTCTACGAGCAGTACTTC
>TRBJ1-2|TRBV29-1|few|14|-
CSVPEEQGGYGYTF
TGCAGCGTACCCGAGGAACAGGGCGGGTATGGCTACACCTTC
>TRBJ1-2|TRBV28|-|13|-
CASRPLALSGYTF
TGTGCCAGCAGGCCACTCGCCTTGAGCGGCTACACCTTC
>TRBJ1-3|TRBV7-2|-|16|-
CASSLRSGAPGNTIYF
TGTGCCAGCAGCTTAAGATCAGGGGCACCTGGAAACACCATATATTTT
>TRBJ2-5|TRBV7-2|-|14|TRBD2
CASSLTGGQETQYF
TGTGCCAGCAGCTTAACGGGGGGCCAAGAGACCCAGTACTTC
>TRBJ2-1|TRBV14|-|15|TRBD2
CASSQRASGGGEQFF
TGTGCCAGCAGCCAAAGGGCTAGCGGGGGGGGTGAGCAGTTCTTC
>TRBJ2-5|TRBV7-9|-|16|TRBD1
CASSLVGGPLGEAQYF
TGTGCCAGCAGCTTAGTAGGGGGCCCCCTAGGAGAGGCCCAGTACTTC
>TRBJ2-4|TRBV16|-|14|TRBD1
CASSSRDRGHIQYF
TGTGCCAGCAGCTCCCGGGACAGGGGTCACATTCAGTACTTC
>TRBJ2-7|TRBV6-5|-|16|-
CASSYSSASAYYEQYF
TGTGCCAGCAGTTACTCGAGCGCTAGCGCCTACTACGAGCAGTACTTC
>TRBJ2-1|TRBV27|-|14|TRBD2
CASTTSGFRNEQFF
TGTGCCAGCACAACTAGCGGGTTCAGGAATGAGCAGTTCTTC
>TRBJ2-7|TRBV10-2|-|13|-
CASTPDRRDEQYF
TGCGCCAGCACTCCGGACAGAAGGGACGAGCAGTACTTC
>TRBJ1-1|TRBV9|-|13|-
CASSVEPGRMAFF
TGTGCCAGCAGCGTAGAGCCAGGGAGGATGGCTTTCTTT